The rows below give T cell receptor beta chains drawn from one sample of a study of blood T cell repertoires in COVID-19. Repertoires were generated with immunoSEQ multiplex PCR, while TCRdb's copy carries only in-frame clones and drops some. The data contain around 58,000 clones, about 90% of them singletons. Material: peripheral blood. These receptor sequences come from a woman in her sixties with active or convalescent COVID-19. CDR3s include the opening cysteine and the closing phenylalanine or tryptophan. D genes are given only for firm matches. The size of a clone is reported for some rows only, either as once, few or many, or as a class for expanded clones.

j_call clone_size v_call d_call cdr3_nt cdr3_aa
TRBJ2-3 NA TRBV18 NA TGTGCCAGCTCACCGGGGGCCGTAACACGCACAGATACGCAGTATTTT CASSPGAVTRTDTQYF
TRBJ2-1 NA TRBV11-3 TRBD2 TGTGCCAGCAGCCTCGGGACTAGCGTTAACAATGAGCAGTTCTTC CASSLGTSVNNEQFF
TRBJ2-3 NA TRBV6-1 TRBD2 TGTGCCAGCAGTGAATCAATTAGCGGGAGAGCAGATACGCAGTATTTT CASSESISGRADTQYF
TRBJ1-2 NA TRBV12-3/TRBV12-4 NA TGTGCCAGCAGTTCCAACCTTCTGGCTGGCTACACCTTC CASSSNLLAGYTF
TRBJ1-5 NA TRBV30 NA TGTGCCTGGAGCCAAACAGGGAATCAGCCCCAGCATTTT CAWSQTGNQPQHF
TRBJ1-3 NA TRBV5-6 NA TGTGCCAGCAGCTACAGGGATCTGGGATCTGGAAACACCATATATTTT CASSYRDLGSGNTIYF
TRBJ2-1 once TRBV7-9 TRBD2 TGTGCCAGCAGCGAAAGCGGGAGCTTGAGGAATGAGCAGTTCTTC CASSESGSLRNEQFF
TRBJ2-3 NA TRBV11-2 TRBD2 TGTGCCAGCAGCTTAGGGGTAGCGGGAGTTACAGATACGCAGTATTTT CASSLGVAGVTDTQYF
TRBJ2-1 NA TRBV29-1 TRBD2 TGCAGCGCCGGTGGGGGGGACTTTTACAATGAGCAGTTCTTC CSAGGGDFYNEQFF
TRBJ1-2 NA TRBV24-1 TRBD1 TGTGCCACCAGTGACGACAGGGGTGGCTACACCTTC CATSDDRGGYTF
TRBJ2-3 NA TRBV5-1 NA TGCGCCAGCAGCTTGAGGCAGAACCTCGGGGATACGCAGTATTTT CASSLRQNLGDTQYF
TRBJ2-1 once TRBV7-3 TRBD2 TGTGCCAGCAGCCTCCGGACTAGCGGGAGTGGGAATGAGCAGTTCTTC CASSLRTSGSGNEQFF
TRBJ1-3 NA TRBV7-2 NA TGTGCCAGCAGCGCCCAGGGGACTGGAAACACCATATATTTT CASSAQGTGNTIYF
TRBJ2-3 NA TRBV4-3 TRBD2 TGCGCCAGCAGCCAAGAAGTGGGAGGGATTAATACGCAGTATTTT CASSQEVGGINTQYF
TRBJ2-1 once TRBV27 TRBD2 TGTGCCAGCAGTTCCAAGCGGGGGCACGATAATGAGCAGTTCTTC CASSSKRGHDNEQFF
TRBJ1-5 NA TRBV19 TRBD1 TGTGCCAGTACCGAGCCGACAGGGCCTAGCAATCAGCCCCAGCATTTT CASTEPTGPSNQPQHF
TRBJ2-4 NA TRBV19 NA TGTGCCAGTAGTACGAATCCAGCAGGGGCCAAAAACATTCAGTACTTC CASSTNPAGAKNIQYF
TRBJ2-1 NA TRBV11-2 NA TGTGCCAGCAGCTCGGACTTGGGGGGAATCGATGAGCAGTTCTTC CASSSDLGGIDEQFF
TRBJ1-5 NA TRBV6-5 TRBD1 TGTGCCAGCCATGGACAGGCTTATCAGCCCCAGCATTTT CASHGQAYQPQHF
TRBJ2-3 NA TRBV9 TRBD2 TGTGCCAGCAGCGTAGTTGGACTAGCGGGAATCACAGATACGCAGTATTTT CASSVVGLAGITDTQYF
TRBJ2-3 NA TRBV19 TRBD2 TGTGCCAGTAGTACGGTAGCGGGGGGCCAAGATACGCAGTATTTT CASSTVAGGQDTQYF
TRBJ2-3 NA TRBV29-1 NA TGCAGCGCGAGGGGAACCCTTAGCACAGATACGCAGTATTTT CSARGTLSTDTQYF
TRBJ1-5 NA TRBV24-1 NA TGTGCCACCAGTGATTTTGGGCATATTAGCAATCAGCCCCAGCATTTT CATSDFGHISNQPQHF
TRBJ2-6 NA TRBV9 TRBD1 TGTGCCAGCAGCACGGACAGGGGGAGGATGAACTCTGGGGCCAACGTCCTGACTTTC CASSTDRGRMNSGANVLTF